The 9 T cell receptor beta chains below all came from one sample that was sequenced in a study of blood T cell repertoires in COVID-19. Sequenced by immunoSEQ multiplex PCR; TCRdb stores in-frame clones only, minus some. The sample has hundreds of thousands of clones; around nine tenths are singletons. The sample taken for sequencing was peripheral blood. These receptors were taken from a woman aged 30 to 39 with COVID-19, enrolled during active disease.

J is TRBJ1-3 and V is TRBV4-1, with 8 bases aligning to TRBD1. Germline assignment: CDR1 MGHRA and CDR2 YSYEKL. This CDR3 comprises 14 residues. V gave up 4 bases and J gave up 4 bases; unmatched junction bases: 3. CDR3 region: CASSRTGFGNTIYF. The CDR3 DNA follows: TGCGCCAGCAGCCGGACAGGGTTCGGAAACACCATATATTTT.

This chain connects TRBV6-5 to TRBJ2-7, with 13 bases aligning to TRBD2. The germline CDR1 and CDR2 sequences are MNHEY and SVGAGI. The CDR3 is 16 amino acids. V shed 0 bases and J 4 bases; nucleotides not matched to a gene: 3. The CDR3 bases are TGTGCCAGCAGTTACTCGGGACTAGCGGGATCATACGAGCAGTACTTC. This sequence encodes CASSYSGLAGSYEQYF.

The chain couples TRBV28 to TRBJ2-1, with 7 bases fitting TRBD2. Germline V gene data show CDR1 as MDHEN and CDR2 as SYDVKM. V lost 5 bases to trimming and J lost 7 bases; unmatched junction nucleotides: 14. The CDR3 is 16 amino acids. The DNA of the CDR3 is TGTGCCAGCAGTCCCTACGGGGGGAAGGAGGATAATGAGCAGTTCTTC. Translated: CASSPYGGKEDNEQFF.

The chain joins TRBV6-4 to TRBJ2-3; 9 nucleotides line up with TRBD2. V shed 0 bases, J shed 6 bases, and the junction held 7 bases outside the gene matches. The V gene's germline CDR1 is MRHNA and CDR2 SNTAGT. The CDR3 loop spans 16 amino acids. In DNA, the CDR3 is TGTGCCAGCAGTGACTCTGGCGGGAGGGCCCTTGATACGCAGTATTTT. Residues: CASSDSGGRALDTQYF.

This clone was detected a few times. The chain is built from TRBV20-1 and TRBJ1-1; D uncertain. The V gene lost 3 bases and the J gene lost 10 bases, with 9 bases spanning the gap. The CDR3 totals 10 residues. The germline CDR1 and CDR2 sequences are DFQATT and SNEGSKA (reference sequence). The CDR3 sequence: CSARQRAAFF. DNA of the CDR3: TGCAGTGCTAGGCAGAGGGCAGCTTTCTTT.

The chain is built from TRBV10-3 and TRBJ2-3; 13 nucleotides line up with TRBD2. V lost 4 bases, J lost 5 bases, and 0 bases stayed unmatched. Per germline, CDR1 ENHRY and CDR2 SYGVKD. The CDR3 sequence is 14 residues long. The CDR3 nucleotides read TGTGCCATCAGTGGACTAGCGGGAGGAGATACGCAGTATTTT. Protein product: CAISGLAGGDTQYF.

The V call is TRBV2, the J call TRBJ1-3, with 7 bases matching TRBD1. This CDR3 has 14 amino acids. J was trimmed by 11 bases and V by 6 bases; bases with no gene match: 13. CDR1 and CDR2 (germline): SNHLY, FYNNEI. The CDR3 region has the DNA TGTGCCAGCAGGTCCGGGACAGTGGCCCCTTCCATATATTTT. Its protein is CASRSGTVAPSIYF. Full variable domain (missing parts from reference TRBV2 and TRBJ1-3): EPEVTQTPSHQVTQMGQEVILRCVPISNHLYFYWYRQILGQKVEFLVSFYNNEISEKSEIFDDQFSVERPDGSNFTLKIRSTKLEDSAMYFCASRSGTVAPSIYFGEGSWLTVV.

J is TRBJ2-5 and V is TRBV2; D perhaps matches TRBD1 (5 bases). Between the trimmed V and J ends, which lost 6 bases and 5 bases, there was a span of 13 bases. CDR1 and CDR2 from the germline V gene are SNHLY and FYNNEI. The CDR3 extends over 13 amino acids. This CDR3 reads CASRAEPGETQYF. The CDR3 nucleotides read TGTGCCAGCAGAGCAGAACCAGGGGAGACCCAGTACTTC.

The rearrangement links TRBV20-1 to TRBJ2-2; unclear D gene. The V end was cut by 5 bases, the J end by 4 bases, with 5 bases between. The CDR3 is made up of 11 amino acids. The V gene's germline CDR1 is DFQATT and CDR2 SNEGSKA (reference sequence). The CDR3 coding sequence is TGCAGTGCTCCCAGCACCGGGGAGCTGTTTTTT. Protein sequence: CSAPSTGELFF.